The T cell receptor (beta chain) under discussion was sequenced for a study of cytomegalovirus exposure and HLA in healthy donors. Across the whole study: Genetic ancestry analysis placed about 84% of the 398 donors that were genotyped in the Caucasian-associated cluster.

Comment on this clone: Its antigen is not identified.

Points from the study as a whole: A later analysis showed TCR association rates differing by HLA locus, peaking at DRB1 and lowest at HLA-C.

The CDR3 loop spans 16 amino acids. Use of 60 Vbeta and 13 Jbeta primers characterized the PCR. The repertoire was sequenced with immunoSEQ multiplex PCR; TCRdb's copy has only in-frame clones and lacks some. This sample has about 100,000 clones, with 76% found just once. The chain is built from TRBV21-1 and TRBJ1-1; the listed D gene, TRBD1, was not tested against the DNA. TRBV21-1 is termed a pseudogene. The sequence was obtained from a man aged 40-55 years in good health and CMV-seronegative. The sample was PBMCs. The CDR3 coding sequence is TGTGCCAGCAGCAAAAGGGGCCCGGACAGCGACACTGAAGCTTTCTTT. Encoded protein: CASSKRGPDSDTEAFF.